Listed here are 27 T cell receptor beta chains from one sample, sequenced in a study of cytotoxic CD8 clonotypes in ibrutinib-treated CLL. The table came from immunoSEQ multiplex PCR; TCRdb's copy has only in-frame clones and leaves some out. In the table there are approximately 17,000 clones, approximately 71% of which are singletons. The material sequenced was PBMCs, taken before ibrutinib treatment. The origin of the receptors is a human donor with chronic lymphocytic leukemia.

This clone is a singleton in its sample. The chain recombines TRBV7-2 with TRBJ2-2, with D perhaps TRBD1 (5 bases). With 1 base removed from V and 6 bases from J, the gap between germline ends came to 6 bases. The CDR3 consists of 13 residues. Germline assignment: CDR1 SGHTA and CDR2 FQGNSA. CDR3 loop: CASSLGGSGELFF. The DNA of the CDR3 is TGTGCCAGCAGCTTAGGGGGCTCCGGGGAGCTGTTTTTT.

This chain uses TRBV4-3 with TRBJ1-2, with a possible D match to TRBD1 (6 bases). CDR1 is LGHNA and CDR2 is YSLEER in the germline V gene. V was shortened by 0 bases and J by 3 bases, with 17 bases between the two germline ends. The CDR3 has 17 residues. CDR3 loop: CASSQDFPLGGYYGYTF. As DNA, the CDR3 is TGCGCCAGCAGCCAAGATTTCCCCTTAGGGGGTTACTATGGCTACACCTTC.

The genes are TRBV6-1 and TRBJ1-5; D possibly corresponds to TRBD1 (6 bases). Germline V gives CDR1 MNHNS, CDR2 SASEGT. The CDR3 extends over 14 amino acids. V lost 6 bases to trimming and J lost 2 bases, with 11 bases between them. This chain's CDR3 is CASSETGRNQPQHF. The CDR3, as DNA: TGTGCCAGCAGCGAGACAGGACGCAATCAGCCCCAGCATTTT.

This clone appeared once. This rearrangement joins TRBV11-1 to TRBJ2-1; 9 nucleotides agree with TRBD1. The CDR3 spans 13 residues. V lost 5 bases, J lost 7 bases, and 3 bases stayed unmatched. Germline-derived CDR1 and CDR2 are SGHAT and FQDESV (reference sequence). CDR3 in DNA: TGTGCCAGCAGCCCAGGACAGGGGAATGAGCAGTTCTTC. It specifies CASSPGQGNEQFF.

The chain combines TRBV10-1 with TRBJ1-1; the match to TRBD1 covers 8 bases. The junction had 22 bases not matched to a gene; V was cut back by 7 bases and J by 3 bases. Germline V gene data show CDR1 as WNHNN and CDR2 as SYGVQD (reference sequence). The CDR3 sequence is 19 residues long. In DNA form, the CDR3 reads TGCGCCAGCAAGGTTAAAGCATCCCAGGGGGCAGAAGAGGACACTGAAGCTTTCTTT. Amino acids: CASKVKASQGAEEDTEAFF.

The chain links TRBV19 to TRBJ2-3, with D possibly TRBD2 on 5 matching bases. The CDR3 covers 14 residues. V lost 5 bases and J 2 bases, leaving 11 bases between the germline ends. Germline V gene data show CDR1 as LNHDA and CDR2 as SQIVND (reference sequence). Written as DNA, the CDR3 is TGTGCCAGTAGTCCACGGACTCTCACAGATACGCAGTATTTT. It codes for CASSPRTLTDTQYF.

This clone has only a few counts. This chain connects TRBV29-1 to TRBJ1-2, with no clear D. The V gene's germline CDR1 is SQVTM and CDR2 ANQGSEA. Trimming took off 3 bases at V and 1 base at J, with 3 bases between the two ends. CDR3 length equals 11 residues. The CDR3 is CSVEFNYGYTF. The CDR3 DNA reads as TGCAGCGTTGAGTTTAACTATGGCTACACCTTC.

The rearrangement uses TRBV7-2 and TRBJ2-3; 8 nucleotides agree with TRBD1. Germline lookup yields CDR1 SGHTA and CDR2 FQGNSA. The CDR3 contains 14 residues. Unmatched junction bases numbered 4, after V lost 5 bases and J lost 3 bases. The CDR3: CASSPDRDTDTQYF. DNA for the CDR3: TGTGCCAGCAGCCCGGACAGGGATACAGATACGCAGTATTTT.

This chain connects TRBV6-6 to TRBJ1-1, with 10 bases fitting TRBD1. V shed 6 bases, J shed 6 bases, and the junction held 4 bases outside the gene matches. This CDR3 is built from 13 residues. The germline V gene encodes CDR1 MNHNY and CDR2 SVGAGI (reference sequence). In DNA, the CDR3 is TGTGCCAGCAGGGGACAGGGGAGAGCTGAAGCTTTCTTT. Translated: CASRGQGRAEAFF.

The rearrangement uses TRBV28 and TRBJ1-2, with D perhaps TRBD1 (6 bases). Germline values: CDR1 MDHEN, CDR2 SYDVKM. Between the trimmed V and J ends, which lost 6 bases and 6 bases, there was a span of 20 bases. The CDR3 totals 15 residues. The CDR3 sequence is CASRPPQGQMNGYTF. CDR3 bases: TGTGCCAGCAGACCCCCCCAGGGGCAGATGAATGGCTACACCTTC.

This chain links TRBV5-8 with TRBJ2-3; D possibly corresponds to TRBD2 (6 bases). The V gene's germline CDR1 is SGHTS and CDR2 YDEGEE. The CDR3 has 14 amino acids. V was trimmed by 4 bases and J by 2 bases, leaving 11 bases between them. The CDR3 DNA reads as TGTGCCAGCAGCCGGGGGACTGCCACAGATACGCAGTATTTT. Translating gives CASSRGTATDTQYF.

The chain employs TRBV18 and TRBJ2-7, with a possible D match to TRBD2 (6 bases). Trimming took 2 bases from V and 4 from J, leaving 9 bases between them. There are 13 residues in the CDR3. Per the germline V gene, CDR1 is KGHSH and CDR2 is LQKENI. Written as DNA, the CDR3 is TGTGCCAGCTCACCAGAGGGGAGGTACGAGCAGTACTTC. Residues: CASSPEGRYEQYF.

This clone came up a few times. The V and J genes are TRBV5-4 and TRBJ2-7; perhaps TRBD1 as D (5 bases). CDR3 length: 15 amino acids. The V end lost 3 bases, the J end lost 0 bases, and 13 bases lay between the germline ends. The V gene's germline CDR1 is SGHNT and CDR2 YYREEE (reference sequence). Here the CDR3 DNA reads TGTGCCAGCAGCTCCCAGACAGCCATCTCCTACGAGCAGTACTTC. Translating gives CASSSQTAISYEQYF.

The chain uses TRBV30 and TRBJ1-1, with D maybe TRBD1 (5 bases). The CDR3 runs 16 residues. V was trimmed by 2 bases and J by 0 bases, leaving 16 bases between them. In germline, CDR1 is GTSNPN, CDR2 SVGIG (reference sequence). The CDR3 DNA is TGTGCCTGGAGTCCCCCCACGGGGCCCATGAACACTGAAGCTTTCTTT. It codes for CAWSPPTGPMNTEAFF.

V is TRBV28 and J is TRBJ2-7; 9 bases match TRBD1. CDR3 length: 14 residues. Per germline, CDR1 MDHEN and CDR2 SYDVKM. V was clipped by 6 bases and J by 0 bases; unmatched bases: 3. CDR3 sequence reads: CASRTGGRSYEQYF. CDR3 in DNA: TGTGCCAGCAGAACAGGGGGCCGCTCCTACGAGCAGTACTTC.

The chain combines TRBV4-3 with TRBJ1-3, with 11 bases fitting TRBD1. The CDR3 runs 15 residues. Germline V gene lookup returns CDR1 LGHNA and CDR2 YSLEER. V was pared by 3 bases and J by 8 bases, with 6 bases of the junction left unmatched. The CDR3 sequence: CASSHGQGASDTIYF. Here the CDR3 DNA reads TGCGCCAGCAGCCACGGACAGGGGGCGTCGGACACCATATATTTT.

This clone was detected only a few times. The CDR3 DNA sequence: TGCGCCAGCAGAGAGGGACTTCTCTCCTACGAGCAGTACTTC. Its translation: CASREGLLSYEQYF. The gene calls are TRBV5-1 and TRBJ2-7; the D gene is possibly TRBD2 (6 bases). The CDR3 length is 14 residues. V lost 5 bases, J lost 0 bases, and 12 bases lay in between. Germline CDR1 and CDR2: SGHRS and YFSETQ.

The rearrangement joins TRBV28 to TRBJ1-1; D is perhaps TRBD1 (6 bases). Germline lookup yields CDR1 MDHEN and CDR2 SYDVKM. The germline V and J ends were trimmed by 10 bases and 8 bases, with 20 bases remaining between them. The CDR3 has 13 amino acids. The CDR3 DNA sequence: TGTGCCACCCTTGGCGGGACATCCTTAGAAGCTTTCTTT. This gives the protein CATLGGTSLEAFF.

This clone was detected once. Here the CDR3 DNA reads TGCGCCAGCATCGATAATAGGGGATCGCAGTATTTT. Its protein product is CASIDNRGSQYF. The gene calls are TRBV4-1 and TRBJ2-3; possible D gene TRBD1, 5 bases. There are 12 residues in the CDR3. The V gene lost 7 bases and the J gene lost 10 bases, with 15 bases spanning the gap. Germline loops: CDR1 MGHRA, CDR2 YSYEKL.

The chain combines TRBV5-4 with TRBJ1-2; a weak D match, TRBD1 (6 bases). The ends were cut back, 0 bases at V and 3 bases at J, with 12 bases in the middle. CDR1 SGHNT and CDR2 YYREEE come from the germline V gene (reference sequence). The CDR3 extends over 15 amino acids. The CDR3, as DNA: TGTGCCAGCAGCTTGGACAGGGAGGTTTACTATGGCTACACCTTC. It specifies CASSLDREVYYGYTF.

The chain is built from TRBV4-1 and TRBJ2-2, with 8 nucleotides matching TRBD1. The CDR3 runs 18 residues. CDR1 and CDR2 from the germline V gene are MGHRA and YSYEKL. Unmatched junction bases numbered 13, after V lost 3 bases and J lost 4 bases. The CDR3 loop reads CASSQGGVGTGPTGELFF. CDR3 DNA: TGCGCCAGCAGCCAGGGCGGGGTCGGGACAGGCCCCACCGGGGAGCTGTTTTTT.

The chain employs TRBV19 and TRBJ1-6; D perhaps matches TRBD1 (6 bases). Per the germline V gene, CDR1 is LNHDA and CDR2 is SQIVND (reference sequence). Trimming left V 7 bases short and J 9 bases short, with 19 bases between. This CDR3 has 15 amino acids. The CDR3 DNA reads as TGTGCCAGTAAGGGCCAGGAGATAGGGGGTTCACCCCTCCACTTT. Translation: CASKGQEIGGSPLHF.

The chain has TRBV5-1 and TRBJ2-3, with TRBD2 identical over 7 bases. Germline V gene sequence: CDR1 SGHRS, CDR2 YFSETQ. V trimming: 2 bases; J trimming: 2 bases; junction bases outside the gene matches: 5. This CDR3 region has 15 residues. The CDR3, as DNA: TGCGCCAGCAGCTTAAGAGGGGACTACACAGATACGCAGTATTTT. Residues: CASSLRGDYTDTQYF.

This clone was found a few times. The CDR3 nucleotides read TGCAGCTCACGGGGGACAGGGGTCACTGAAGCTTTCTTT. As protein: CSSRGTGVTEAFF. This chain uses TRBV29-1 with TRBJ1-1, with TRBD1 identical over 10 bases. The CDR3 loop spans 13 amino acids. Per germline, CDR1 SQVTM and CDR2 ANQGSEA. Unmatched junction bases numbered 7, after V lost 8 bases and J lost 4 bases.

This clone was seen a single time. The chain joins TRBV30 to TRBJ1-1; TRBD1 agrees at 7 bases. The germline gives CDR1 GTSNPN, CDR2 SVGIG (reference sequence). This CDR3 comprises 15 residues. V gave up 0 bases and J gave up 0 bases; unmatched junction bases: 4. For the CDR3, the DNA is TGTGCCTGGAGTGTACCAGGGGGGGTGAACACTGAAGCTTTCTTT. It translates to CAWSVPGGVNTEAFF.

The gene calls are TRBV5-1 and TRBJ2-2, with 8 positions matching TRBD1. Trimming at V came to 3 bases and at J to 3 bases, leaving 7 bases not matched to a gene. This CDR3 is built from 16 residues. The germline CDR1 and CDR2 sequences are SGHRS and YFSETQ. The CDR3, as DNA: TGCGCCAGCAGCTCTGCGACAGGGGATTACACCGGGGAGCTGTTTTTT. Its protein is CASSSATGDYTGELFF.

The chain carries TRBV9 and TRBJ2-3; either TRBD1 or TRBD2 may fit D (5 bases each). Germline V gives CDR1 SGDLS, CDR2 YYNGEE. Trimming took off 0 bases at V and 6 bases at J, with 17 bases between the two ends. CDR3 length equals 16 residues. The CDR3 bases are TGTGCCAGCAGCGTAGCCGAGGGGCACCAAGTGGATACGCAGTATTTT. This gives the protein CASSVAEGHQVDTQYF. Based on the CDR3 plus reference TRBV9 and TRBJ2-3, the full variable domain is DSGVTQTPKHLITATGQRVTLRCSPRSGDLSVYWYQQSLDQGLQFLIQYYNGEERAKGNILERFSAQQFPDLHSELNLSSLELGDSALYFCASSVAEGHQVDTQYFGPGTRLTVL.